The 16 T cell receptor beta chains below all came from one sample that was sequenced in a study of regulatory T cells in long-lasting Graves disease. Construction of TCR beta libraries relied on iRepertoire HTBI primers and on Arm-PCR targeting CDR3 regions. Each CDR3 protein is one row after TCRdb ran MiXCR on the multiplex PCR reads. The table has over 400,000 distinct CDR3 sequences, roughly 15% seen once. The time point: newly diagnosed GD, antithyroid drugs for less than 3 months. RNA isolated from PBMCs was used to make the TCR library. These data also featured in a second study, about T cells in Graves' hyperthyroidism and ophthalmopathy.

Specimen: peripheral blood mononuclear cells (PBMCs), collected at new diagnosis, from a patient treated with antithyroid drugs. Every receptor here comes from a woman in her 50s with Graves disease.

This clonotype was seen more than once but under ten times. V is TRBV5-1 and J is TRBJ1-3, with 8 bases matching TRBD1. CDR1 and CDR2 (germline): SGHRS, YFSETQ. The trim removed 2 bases at V and 1 base at J, leaving 5 bases unmatched. The CDR3 totals 16 residues. CDR3 nucleotides: TGCGCCAGCAGCTTAAATACAGGGGGATCTGGAAACACCATATATTTT. The encoded protein is CASSLNTGGSGNTIYF.

At least ten counts were recorded for this clonotype. The rearrangement joins TRBV2 to TRBJ1-6; possibly TRBD1 for D (6 bases). Trimming cost V 6 bases and J 10 bases, with 13 bases left between them. From germline, CDR1 is SNHLY and CDR2 FYNNEI. This CDR3 has 13 amino acids. DNA of the CDR3: TGTGCCAGCAGGAGGGGGGGCTGGTCACCCCTCCACTTT. Translation gives CASRRGGWSPLHF.

This clonotype was detected many times. V gene TRBV18 combines with J gene TRBJ1-5, with unresolved D. This CDR3 comprises 16 residues. V was pared by 2 bases and J by 4 bases, with 15 bases between. Germline lookup yields CDR1 KGHSH and CDR2 LQKENI. The CDR3 sequence is CASSPGGPAVNQPQHF. In DNA, the CDR3 is TGTGCCAGCTCACCAGGAGGTCCGGCCGTTAATCAGCCCCAGCATTTT. The entire variable domain, with the rest obtained from reference TRBV18 and TRBJ1-5, is as follows: NAGVMQNPRHLVRRRGQEARLRCSPMKGHSHVYWYRQLPEEGLKFMVYLQKENIIDESGMPKERFSAEFPKEGPSILRIQQVVRGDSAAYFCASSPGGPAVNQPQHFGDGTRLSIL.

This clonotype was recorded only once. The junction does not match germline at one end; this may be a read error. The chain recombines TRBV3-1 with TRBJ2-2, with TRBD1 identical over 9 bases. Per germline, CDR1 LGHDT and CDR2 YNNKEL (reference sequence). CDR3 length: 16 amino acids. The CDR3 nucleotides read TGTGCCAGCAGCCAAGAAGGGACAGGGAGGGGTGGGGAGCCGTTTTTT. It specifies CASSQEGTGRGGEPFF.

This clonotype was recorded many times. The chain carries TRBV7-3 and TRBJ2-7; 9 bases map to TRBD1. The germline gives CDR1 SGHTA, CDR2 FQGTGA. V was pared by 6 bases and J by 4 bases, with 10 bases of the junction left unmatched. This CDR3 is built from 15 residues. Here the CDR3 reads CASSINRGLQYEQYF. In DNA, the CDR3 is TGTGCCAGCAGTATTAACAGGGGGCTCCAATACGAGCAGTACTTC.

The V gene is TRBV4-1, the J gene TRBJ2-7; a weak D match, TRBD1 (5 bases). V lost 3 bases and J 6 bases, leaving 15 bases between the germline ends. The germline V gene has CDR1 MGHRA and CDR2 YSYEKL. The CDR3 contains 14 residues. The CDR3 is CASSQGGAGSEQYF. The DNA for the CDR3 is TGCGCCAGCAGCCAGGGTGGGGCAGGGTCCGAGCAGTACTTC.

The chain has TRBV9 and TRBJ1-1, with 7 bases matching TRBD1. CDR3 size: 15 residues. CDR1 and CDR2 (germline): SGDLS, YYNGEE. With V trimmed by 0 bases and J by 4 bases, 6 bases remained unmatched. CDR3 residues: CASSVEGARGTEAFF. The CDR3 DNA is TGTGCCAGCAGCGTAGAGGGGGCCCGGGGCACTGAAGCTTTCTTT.

This clonotype appeared a few times. The chain uses TRBV29-1 and TRBJ2-1; D remains unclear. The ends were cut back, 7 bases at V and 8 bases at J, with 9 bases in the middle. The V gene's germline CDR1 is SQVTM and CDR2 ANQGSEA. The CDR3 totals 10 residues. CDR3 sequence reads: CSASEYEQFF. CDR3 coding DNA: TGCAGCGCTTCGGAGTATGAGCAGTTCTTC.

This clonotype occurred a few times. The V and J genes are TRBV9 and TRBJ2-3, with 7 positions matching TRBD2. The CDR3 totals 14 residues. J was trimmed by 2 bases and V by 5 bases; bases with no gene match: 5. From germline, CDR1 is SGDLS and CDR2 YYNGEE. The CDR3 sequence: CASSGAGATDTQYF. The DNA for the CDR3 is TGTGCCAGCAGTGGGGCGGGAGCCACAGATACGCAGTATTTT.

This clonotype was seen ten or more times. The chain links TRBV5-6 to TRBJ2-5; 7 bases align to TRBD1. There are 18 residues in the CDR3. Trimming at V came to 4 bases and at J to 5 bases, leaving 20 bases not matched to a gene. Germline V gene lookup returns CDR1 SGHDT and CDR2 YYEEEE. The CDR3 DNA follows: TGTGCCAGCAGCCCTGCGGAGCGCCGCGACAGGGTCGTGGAGACCCAGTACTTC. Amino acids: CASSPAERRDRVVETQYF. Based on the CDR3 plus reference TRBV5-6 and TRBJ2-5, the full variable domain is DAGVTQSPTHLIKTRGQQVTLRCSPKSGHDTVSWYQQALGQGPQFIFQYYEEEERQRGNFPDRFSGHQFPNYSSELNVNALLLGDSALYLCASSPAERRDRVVETQYFGPGTRLLVL.

This clonotype was seen a handful of times. This sequence may be a read error, since a much larger clone differs from it by one base. The chain has TRBV7-8 and TRBJ2-4; perhaps TRBD1 as D (5 bases). Germline CDR1 reads SGHVS; CDR2 reads FQNEAQ. CDR3 length equals 14 residues. CDR3 residues: CASGLRQGANIQYF. The CDR3 nucleotides are TGTGCCAGCGGCTTGCGGCAGGGCGCGAACATTCAGTACTTC. The whole variable domain, remainder taken from reference TRBV7-8 and TRBJ2-4, is GAGVSQSPRYKVAKRGQDVALRCDPISGHVSLFWYQQALGQGPEFLTYFQNEAQLDKSGLPSDRFFAERPEGSVSTLKIQRTQQEDSAVYLCASGLRQGANIQYFGAGTRLSVL.

This clonotype has at least ten counts. CDR3 in amino acids: CASSSTQGVYEQYF. Here the CDR3 DNA reads TGTGCCAGCAGCTCAACTCAGGGTGTCTACGAGCAGTACTTC. The V and J genes are TRBV13 and TRBJ2-7, with D perhaps matching TRBD1 (5 bases). V dropped 4 bases and J dropped 3 bases, with 13 bases sitting between them. Germline V CDR1 and CDR2: PRHDT, FYEKMQ (reference sequence). This CDR3 comprises 14 residues. Drawing the rest from reference TRBV13 and TRBJ2-7, the complete variable domain is AAGVIQSPRHLIKEKRETATLKCYPIPRHDTVYWYQQGPGQDPQFLISFYEKMQSDKGSIPDRFSAQQFSDYHSELNMSSLELGDSALYFCASSSTQGVYEQYFGPGTRLTVT.

This clonotype has a handful of counts. J is TRBJ2-3 and V is TRBV30; TRBD1 agrees at 9 bases. The junction had 5 bases not matched to a gene; V was cut back by 1 base and J by 0 bases. The CDR3 has 16 residues. CDR1 is GTSNPN and CDR2 is SVGIG in the germline V gene (reference sequence). The DNA of the CDR3 is TGTGCCTGGAGTGAGGGGGACAGGGTTAGCACAGATACGCAGTATTTT. This gives the protein CAWSEGDRVSTDTQYF.

This clonotype was seen only once. This chain joins TRBV18 and TRBJ2-7; tentatively, D is TRBD1 or TRBD2 (5 bases each). Germline assignment: CDR1 KGHSH and CDR2 LQKENI. The CDR3 runs 16 residues. With 0 bases removed from V and 2 bases from J, the gap between germline ends came to 14 bases. CDR3 amino acids: CASSPPAGRTTYEQYF. Written as DNA, the CDR3 is TGTGCCAGCTCACCACCGGCGGGCAGGACAACCTACGAGCAGTACTTC.

V usage is TRBV11-2 and J usage is TRBJ1-2; D gene uncertain. This CDR3 comprises 13 residues. Trimming removed 2 bases at V and 4 bases at J, with 8 bases between. Germline V CDR1 and CDR2: SGHAT, FQNNGV. CDR3 nucleotide sequence: TGTGCCAGCAGCTTAAGGCAGCTCTATGGCTACACCTTC. This sequence encodes CASSLRQLYGYTF.

Ten or more counts support this clonotype. The gene calls are TRBV10-1 and TRBJ2-7; the D gene is possibly TRBD1 (5 bases). With 6 bases removed from V and 3 bases from J, the gap between germline ends came to 12 bases. CDR1 is WNHNN and CDR2 is SYGVQD in the germline V gene (reference sequence). This CDR3 is built from 13 residues. CDR3 protein: CASRSGQGYEQYF. Here the CDR3 DNA reads TGCGCCAGCAGGTCCGGCCAGGGCTACGAGCAGTACTTC.